This TCR beta chain is drawn from a study of blood T cell repertoires in COVID-19. On the study more broadly: Italy, Spain and the United States were the sources of the convalescent and acute COVID-19 samples. PBMCs, B-cell-depleted T cells, or T cells provided the cDNA or gDNA that made up the material.

TCRdb keeps only in-frame clones here, not all; method: immunoSEQ multiplex PCR. The table has around 150,000 clones, 65% to 85% seen once. Sequencing input: peripheral blood. The receptor comes from a woman over 75 with acute or convalescent COVID-19.

The chain's CDR3 is CASSPTSASYEQYF. In DNA form, the CDR3 reads TGTGCCAGCAGTCCTACTAGCGCATCCTACGAGCAGTACTTC. This chain links TRBV6-5 with TRBJ2-7; 7 nucleotides agree with TRBD2. This CDR3 is 14 amino acids long. Germline loops: CDR1 MNHEY, CDR2 SVGAGI. V lost 5 bases, J lost 1 base, and 5 bases stayed unmatched.